The rows below give T cell receptor beta chains drawn from one sample of a study of blood T cell repertoires in COVID-19. Method: immunoSEQ multiplex PCR; TCRdb's copy keeps in-frame clones and lacks some. Of 140,000 or so clones in the sample, 85% to 90% were seen once. The material sequenced was peripheral blood. The receptors were gathered from a woman in her 50s with active or convalescent COVID-19. Both conserved end residues are part of each CDR3. A D gene is named only where the DNA matches it firmly. Part of the rows lack a size; the others show once, few, many or a class for expanded clones.

cdr3_nt cdr3_aa j_call clone_size d_call v_call
TGCAGTGCTAGTAAAGCGGGCGGGAAAAACATTCAGTACTTC CSASKAGGKNIQYF TRBJ2-4 once . TRBV20-1
TGCGCCAGCAGCCAAGAATCCGGGACAGGGGGCTCCAATGAGCAGTTCTTC CASSQESGTGGSNEQFF TRBJ2-1 many TRBD1 TRBV4-3
TGTGCCAGCAGCCCCTCTACTAGTTTCAATGAGCAGTTCTTC CASSPSTSFNEQFF TRBJ2-1 . . TRBV7-2
TGTGCCAGCAGCCCGGTGGGCGAAGGCACCCAGTACTTC CASSPVGEGTQYF TRBJ2-5 . . TRBV12-3/TRBV12-4
TGCGCCAGCAGCTACAGTACAGTTTACGAGCAGTACTTC CASSYSTVYEQYF TRBJ2-7 . . TRBV4-1
TGTGCCAGCAGTGAAGCCCGACAGGGCCAGCCCCAGCATTTT CASSEARQGQPQHF TRBJ1-5 . TRBD1 TRBV2
TGTGCCAGCAGCCGCGGGACTGGGGAGCAGTTCTTC CASSRGTGEQFF TRBJ2-1 . . TRBV12-3/TRBV12-4
TGTGCCAGCTCACGAATCGCGGGGAACACTGAAGCTTTCTTT CASSRIAGNTEAFF TRBJ1-1 . . TRBV18
TGCGCCAGCAGCTTGCATAGCGGGGGGGGTCGCACAGATACGCAGTATTTT CASSLHSGGGRTDTQYF TRBJ2-3 once TRBD2 TRBV5-1
TGTGCCAGCAGCAGAAGGGGACAGTTTGATGAAAAACTGTTTTTT CASSRRGQFDEKLFF TRBJ1-4 . TRBD1 TRBV9
TGTGCCAGCCCGGGAAAGACAGGGGGCCCCGGGGAGCTGTTTTTT CASPGKTGGPGELFF TRBJ2-2 . TRBD1 TRBV6-5
TGTGCCAGCAGTGAATTTTCCCCGTTTGTGAGTGGCTACACCTTC CASSEFSPFVSGYTF TRBJ1-2 . . TRBV25-1
TGTGCCTGGAGTGTACGACTAGCGGGGACCACAGATACGCAGTATTTT CAWSVRLAGTTDTQYF TRBJ2-3 . TRBD2 TRBV30
TGTGCCAGCAGCGTAGCGGGAGCCCCCTACAATGAGCAGTTCTTC CASSVAGAPYNEQFF TRBJ2-1 . TRBD2 TRBV7-2
TGTGCCAGCTCACCACCGATAGAGATACTGAGCTTTTTCAGGGCCAACGTCCTGACTTTC CASSPPIEILSFFRANVLTF TRBJ2-6 few . TRBV18
TGTGCCAGTAGTGCACTAGCGGGGTCCTACAATGAGCAGTTCTTC CASSALAGSYNEQFF TRBJ2-1 . TRBD2 TRBV19
TGTGCCAGCAGCTTTGGGACAGGACACACAGATACGCAGTATTTT CASSFGTGHTDTQYF TRBJ2-3 . TRBD1 TRBV11-2
TGTGCCAGCTCACAATACTCGGCAGGGGGATATGGCTACACCTTC CASSQYSAGGYGYTF TRBJ1-2 . TRBD1 TRBV18
TGTGCCAGCAGCTTGCCGGGACAGGGTACCGAGCAGTACTTC CASSLPGQGTEQYF TRBJ2-7 . TRBD1 TRBV5-6
TGTGCCAGCAGCTTAAGAGACGGCCCCACTATAGGCTACACCTTC CASSLRDGPTIGYTF TRBJ1-2 once . TRBV7-2
TGTGCCTGGACAGGGGCCTACGAGCAGTACTTC CAWTGAYEQYF TRBJ2-7 . . TRBV30
TGCGCCAGCAGCCTCGGTCCTAATTCGTTCTTC CASSLGPNSFF TRBJ2-1 once . TRBV4-1
TGTGCCTGGGCCCAACAGGGGGCGGCCTATGGCTACACCTTC CAWAQQGAAYGYTF TRBJ1-2 . TRBD1 TRBV30
TGTGCCAGCGGACAGGGAAACACCATATATTTT CASGQGNTIYF TRBJ1-3 . . TRBV6-5
TGTGCCAGCAGTGAGGGACAGGGGGACACCGGGGAGCTGTTTTTT CASSEGQGDTGELFF TRBJ2-2 . TRBD1 TRBV2
TGTGCCAGCTCACCACCGACCGGGACTTTAGCCAAAAACATTCAGTACTTC CASSPPTGTLAKNIQYF TRBJ2-4 . . TRBV18
TGTGCCAGCAGCTTGGGCCTAGCGGGGGAGCAGACTAGCACAGATACGCAGTATTTT CASSLGLAGEQTSTDTQYF TRBJ2-3 . TRBD2 TRBV5-5
TGTGCCAGCAGTTACTCGAGGGCCGTTGGAAAACTGTTTTTT CASSYSRAVGKLFF TRBJ1-4 few . TRBV6-5
TGTGCCAGCTCGCCGCCAGGGGGCGTCGGTTCTGGGGCCAACGTCCTGACTTTC CASSPPGGVGSGANVLTF TRBJ2-6 . TRBD1 TRBV18
TGTGCCAGTAGAAGACAGGGGTTCAGAACTGAAGCTTTCTTT CASRRQGFRTEAFF TRBJ1-1 . TRBD1 TRBV19
TGCGCCAGCAGTCACCCGGGACAGGGGGCAAGGGAGCAGTACTTC CASSHPGQGAREQYF TRBJ2-7 . TRBD1 TRBV23-1
TGTGCCAGCAGCCCTATCGGGACAGTTAACTATGGCTACACCTTC CASSPIGTVNYGYTF TRBJ1-2 . TRBD1 TRBV5-6
TGTGCCAGTAGTGAAACCACTATCGTGGGGCCCCAGCATTTT CASSETTIVGPQHF TRBJ1-5 once . TRBV19
TGCGCCAGCAGCTTGTCTAACTCAGATACGCAGTATTTT CASSLSNSDTQYF TRBJ2-3 . . TRBV5-1
TGTGCCAGCAGTTTAGGGCGGGGGGCCAATACAGATACGCAGTATTTT CASSLGRGANTDTQYF TRBJ2-3 . TRBD2 TRBV27
TGTGCCAGCAGTGAAAACAGGGACTCCTACGAGCAGTACTTC CASSENRDSYEQYF TRBJ2-7 . . TRBV2
TGTGCCAGCTCACCATTAATAGCGGGAGGGCCAAATAACGAGCAGTACTTC CASSPLIAGGPNNEQYF TRBJ2-7 . TRBD2 TRBV18
TGTGCCATCAGTCTCAACAGTAGAGACGAAGCTTTCTTT CAISLNSRDEAFF TRBJ1-1 few . TRBV10-3
TGCAGCGTTGAAGTGTCGGCCATTAAGCGAAACTACGAGCAGTACTTC CSVEVSAIKRNYEQYF TRBJ2-7 . . TRBV29-1
TGTGCCAGCAGGCCGGGAGAAGGGGGCGCCTACAATGAGCAGTTCTTC CASRPGEGGAYNEQFF TRBJ2-1 . . TRBV7-9
TGTGCCAGCAGCTTAGACAGGAACAATCAGCCCCAGCATTTT CASSLDRNNQPQHF TRBJ1-5 . . TRBV7-2
TGTGCCAGCAGCCAAGGGGGTACGGGACTAAGGAACACTGAAGCTTTCTTT CASSQGGTGLRNTEAFF TRBJ1-1 . . TRBV4-2
TGCGCCAGCAGCCAACGGTCCGGAGACGCGAACACCGGGGAGCTGTTTTTT CASSQRSGDANTGELFF TRBJ2-2 . . TRBV4-3
TGTGCCAGCAGCGTCGACAGGGAGGTTCCCGGAAACACCATATATTTT CASSVDREVPGNTIYF TRBJ1-3 . TRBD1 TRBV9
TGTGCCAGTAGTATATTAGCGGGCACCGGGGAGCTGTTTTTT CASSILAGTGELFF TRBJ2-2 . TRBD2 TRBV19
TGCGCCAGCAGCGTCCGCCAGGGTTATGGCTACACCTTC CASSVRQGYGYTF TRBJ1-2 once . TRBV5-1
TGCGCCAGCAGCCAATGGACAGGGGGTGAAAAACTGTTTTTT CASSQWTGGEKLFF TRBJ1-4 . TRBD1 TRBV4-3
TGTGCCTGGAGGCCCCGGGGAGACACTGAAGCTTTCTTT CAWRPRGDTEAFF TRBJ1-1 . . TRBV30
TGTGCCAGCAGTTTCCTGGACAGGGCTCACGCTGAAGCTTTCTTT CASSFLDRAHAEAFF TRBJ1-1 . TRBD1 TRBV28
TGTGCCAGCAGTTACTTCGGACAGGGTGAAGCTTTCTTT CASSYFGQGEAFF TRBJ1-1 few TRBD1 TRBV6-2/TRBV6-3
TGCGCCAGCAGCTTTACAGGGGACTGGAATGAAAAACTGTTTTTT CASSFTGDWNEKLFF TRBJ1-4 few TRBD1 TRBV5-1
TGTGCCACCAGCAAATACAGGGAAGAGGATGGCTACACCTTC CATSKYREEDGYTF TRBJ1-2 . . TRBV15
TGTGCCAGCAGACCGGACTCTGGGTACACTGAAGCTTTCTTT CASRPDSGYTEAFF TRBJ1-1 . . TRBV27